This T cell receptor beta chain was captured in a study of blood T cells in healthy people across ages. PCR was performed a second time for about 7 to 11 cycles using a sample-barcoded 5' primer and a J-beta primer mix. Via MiXCR, TCRdb re-called the 5' RACE reads, giving one row per CDR3 protein. The sample comprises under 800,000 distinct CDR3 sequences, approximately 21% of which are singletons, and 3% to 4% rests with the top ten. The receptor was derived from a man aged 70-80 years in good health. Sequenced input: blood.

CDR3 nucleotide sequence: TGCGCCAGCAGCCCGACAGGGATGAGCAATCAGCCCCAGCATTTT. Translation: CASSPTGMSNQPQHF. J is TRBJ1-5 and V is TRBV5-1, with 7 positions matching TRBD1. Germline values: CDR1 SGHRS, CDR2 YFSETQ. The V gene end was trimmed by 4 bases and the J gene end by 1 base; junction bases not matched to a gene: 5. This CDR3 has 15 amino acids. The whole variable domain, filled in from reference TRBV5-1 and TRBJ1-5, reads KAGVTQTPRYLIKTRGQQVTLSCSPISGHRSVSWYQQTPGQGLQFLFEYFSETQRNKGNFPGRFSGRQFSNSRSEMNVSTLELGDSALYLCASSPTGMSNQPQHFGDGTRLSIL.